The source of this T cell receptor (beta chain) is a study of OX40 agonist ivuxolimab in advanced cancers. Whole-study context: Melanoma, hepatocellular carcinoma, head and neck or renal cell cancer occurred in dose-escalation patients.

TCRdb's table, derived via immunoSEQ multiplex PCR, lists solely in-frame clones and lacks some. Of tens of thousands of clones listed, roughly 87% are singletons. Per germline, CDR1 KGHSH and CDR2 LQKENI. The CDR3 covers 13 residues. Source: CD4+ or CD8+ T cells sorted from blood, taken in a trial of the OX40 agonist ivuxolimab. The receptor comes from an adult with an advanced solid tumor such as melanoma, head and neck, liver or kidney cancer. The genes are TRBV18 and TRBJ2-7; possible D gene TRBD1, 5 bases. The tail of the sequence fits TRBJ2-5 better, so the J call may be wrong. The CDR3 region has the DNA TGTGCCAGCTCAGACAGTTTGCAGGAGACCCAGTACTTC. Translation: CASSDSLQETQYF.